These T cell receptor beta chains were read from a single sample in a study of cytomegalovirus exposure and HLA in healthy donors. The table came from immunoSEQ multiplex PCR; TCRdb's copy has only in-frame clones and leaves some out. The table shows approximately 200,000 clones, with under 95% occurring only once. Input material: PBMCs. Source of these receptors: a young woman in good health and CMV-seronegative. Each CDR3 is given with its conserved first and last residue. Each record gives: V gene, CDR3 protein.

TRBV28 | CASSLFTPGQGALGYTF
TRBV5-1 | CASSLAGEKIYEQFF
TRBV19 | CASRALGRAYGTNEKLFF
TRBV11-1 | CASSRLVGNTGELFF
TRBV29-1 | CSVDLGQGIRGGNTIYF
TRBV19 | CASSPRTSGILTDTQYF
TRBV7-2 | CASSLALGSGTEAFF
TRBV7-6 | CASSEGQVGNTIYF
TRBV6-5 | CASSKGVLYGYTF
TRBV15 | CATSARQGGGANVLTF
TRBV7-2 | CASSAHPVFLDYEQYF
TRBV5-1 | CASSLVAGLGHNEQFF
TRBV2 | CASRRGLETQYF
TRBV5-1 | CASSLGVLSYEQYF
TRBV4-2 | CASSQFSGSVDEQFF
TRBV7-9 | CASSFGRATNEKLFF
TRBV7-9 | CASRKAGEEKLFF
TRBV7-8 | CASSSTGIGNQPQHF
TRBV28 | CASRGAASGSYEQYF
TRBV5-1 | CASSAPGGTEAFF
TRBV7-9 | CALPAGLGIKNTGELFF
TRBV28 | CASRRQGLSGANVLTF
TRBV7-9 | CASSFQSPFYEQYF
TRBV6-6 | CASSARGNEQFF
TRBV27 | CASSSKGQGSNEQFF
TRBV9 | CASSGQGQGGGYTF
TRBV4-1 | CASSLPATPGTGELFF
TRBV19 | CASSIASNNEQFF
TRBV7-2 | CASSSRQGGQPQHF
TRBV6-1 | CASSEEAGDTDTQYF
TRBV5-1 | CASSLGDREDQPQHF
TRBV6-1 | CASSDETSGYEQYF
TRBV6-7 | CASSYEGEETQYF
TRBV7-9 | CASSAYRVVLGSYEQYF
TRBV4-1 | CASSQEGRARPEPYGYTF
TRBV18 | CASSPKDRDWGGYTF
TRBV18 | CASSPRSEFQETQYF
TRBV10-3 | CAIRGQGYEQYF
TRBV11-2 | CASSLDLGDSRYYGYTF
TRBV29-1 | CSVESWGATEAFF
TRBV7-9 | CASSFLQGYTGELFF
TRBV30 | CAWSGLAGIRGEQFF
TRBV4-1 | CASSQEGVGLRETQYF
TRBV19 | CASSNTGGTEAFF
TRBV25-1 | CASSAMDRAGEQYF
TRBV19 | CASSPGTGETYGYTF
TRBV9 | CASSASGREEGEQFF
TRBV28 | CASSFLRGPRPEQYF
TRBV5-1 | CASSPEGGGSGGYTF
TRBV30 | CAWSSGSSYEQYF
TRBV6-5 | CASKPGSGTYEQYF
TRBV5-1 | CASSAPRLAGAKNIQYF
TRBV5-1 | CASSPNRLAGGRGEQYF